The next 24 T cell receptor beta chains were all read from a single sample in a study of cytomegalovirus exposure and HLA in healthy donors. Primers: 60 Vbeta forward and 13 Jbeta reverse. Sequencing used immunoSEQ multiplex PCR; TCRdb keeps in-frame clones, though not all of them. The table lists about 150,000 clones, 60% to 75% of them singletons. Specimen: PBMCs. The receptors were sampled from a man aged 18 to 30 in good health and CMV-seronegative.

The chain combines TRBV4-2 with TRBJ1-2, with 10 positions matching TRBD1. The V and J ends lost 1 base and 6 bases, in that order; junction bases with no gene match: 8. The V gene's germline CDR1 is LGHNA and CDR2 YNFKEQ. The CDR3 has 16 amino acids. In DNA form, the CDR3 reads TGTGCCAGCAGCCAAGGGATACTGGACAGGGGGAATGGCTACACCTTC. Translation: CASSQGILDRGNGYTF.

The chain carries TRBV7-2 and TRBJ2-4, with 10 bases lining up with TRBD2. The CDR3 covers 16 residues. The V gene's germline CDR1 is SGHTA and CDR2 FQGNSA. The junction had 5 bases not matched to a gene; V was cut back by 5 bases and J by 1 base. In DNA, the CDR3 is TGTGCCAGCAGCGGAGGGACTAGCGTTGCCAAAAACATTCAGTACTTC. This translates into CASSGGTSVAKNIQYF. Based on the CDR3 plus reference TRBV7-2 and TRBJ2-4, the full variable domain is GAGVSQSPSNKVTEKGKDVELRCDPISGHTALYWYRQSLGQGLEFLIYFQGNSAPDKSGLPSDRFSAERTGGSVSTLTIQRTQQEDSAVYLCASSGGTSVAKNIQYFGAGTRLSVL.

The chain has TRBV30 and TRBJ2-7; 12 bases match TRBD1. V shed 6 bases and J 0 bases; nucleotides not matched to a gene: 18. The CDR3 is 19 residues long. Germline lookup yields CDR1 GTSNPN and CDR2 SVGIG (reference sequence). The CDR3 reads CACRPSFGTGGLYSYEQYF. Written as DNA, the CDR3 is TGTGCCTGTAGACCCTCCTTCGGGACAGGGGGCCTCTACTCCTACGAGCAGTACTTC. The full variable domain, with the rest looked up from reference TRBV30 and TRBJ2-7, is SQTIHQWPATLVQPVGSPLSLECTVEGTSNPNLYWYRQAAGRGLQLLFYSVGIGQISSEVPQNLSASRPQDRQFILSSKKLLLSDSGFYLCACRPSFGTGGLYSYEQYFGPGTRLTVT.

This rearrangement joins TRBV2 to TRBJ1-1, with D unclear. The ends were cut back, 11 bases at V and 2 bases at J, with 15 bases in the middle. Per the germline V gene, CDR1 is SNHLY and CDR2 is FYNNEI. CDR3 size: 13 residues. CDR3 amino acids: CACSYGVNTEAFF. The CDR3 DNA is TGTGCCTGTTCGTATGGAGTTAACACTGAAGCTTTCTTT.

This clone was observed a single time. The chain employs TRBV10-3 and TRBJ2-1; TRBD1 matches at 10 bases. This CDR3 has 15 residues. Germline assignment: CDR1 ENHRY and CDR2 SYGVKD. Trimming cost V 6 bases and J 5 bases; bases outside gene matches: 7. DNA of the CDR3: TGTGCCATCAGCCCGGGACAGGGGAAAGACAATGAGCAGTTCTTC. It specifies CAISPGQGKDNEQFF.

The V call is TRBV28, the J call TRBJ1-2; the match to TRBD1 covers 7 bases. CDR1 and CDR2 (germline): MDHEN, SYDVKM. The junction had 5 bases not matched to a gene; V was cut back by 4 bases and J by 0 bases. CDR3 length: 15 amino acids. The CDR3 region has the DNA TGTGCCAGCAGTTGGGGACAGCGGACTAACTATGGCTACACCTTC. Protein: CASSWGQRTNYGYTF.

In its sample, this clone was seen once. This chain uses TRBV5-4 with TRBJ1-3; a weak D match, TRBD1 (6 bases). Trimming took 4 bases from V and 1 from J, leaving 21 bases between them. Germline loops: CDR1 SGHNT, CDR2 YYREEE (reference sequence). The CDR3 extends over 18 amino acids. CDR3 sequence reads: CASSPGQIHPTSGNTIYF. The CDR3 DNA follows: TGTGCCAGCAGCCCCGGACAGATTCATCCCACATCTGGAAACACCATATATTTT.

The chain has TRBV4-1 and TRBJ2-3, with D tentatively TRBD2 (5 bases). This CDR3 comprises 15 residues. V was clipped by 1 base and J by 2 bases, with 10 bases between them. From germline, CDR1 is MGHRA and CDR2 YSYEKL. The DNA of the CDR3 is TGCGCCAGCAGCCAAGGGGAACTAGACACAGATACGCAGTATTTT. Protein sequence: CASSQGELDTDTQYF.

In DNA, the CDR3 is TGTGCTAGACCCTTTTCTGGCGGTCTGGAGGAAACGGCGAACACTGAAGCTTTCTTT. Translated, it gives CARPFSGGLEETANTEAFF. The chain uses TRBV12-5 and TRBJ1-1; no firm D call. Deletions cut 9 bases from V and 1 base from J, with 30 bases between. The germline V gene has CDR1 LGHNT and CDR2 FRNRAP. The CDR3 contains 19 residues. The full variable domain, in which reference TRBV12-5 and TRBJ1-1 provide the parts outside the CDR3, is DARVTQTPRHKVTEMGQEVTMRCQPILGHNTVFWYRQTMMQGLELLAYFRNRAPLDDSGMPKDRFSAEMPDATLATLKIQPSEPRDSAVYFCARPFSGGLEETANTEAFFGQGTRLTVV.

This clone was counted between two and nine times. The chain links TRBV4-2 to TRBJ2-7; TRBD2 is a possible D gene (5 bases). Germline-derived CDR1 and CDR2 are LGHNA and YNFKEQ. This CDR3 comprises 14 residues. V shed 0 bases and J shed 5 bases, with 11 bases lying between them. CDR3 DNA: TGTGCCAGCAGCCAAGATTTAGGTAGCGACGAGCAGTACTTC. Amino acid sequence: CASSQDLGSDEQYF.

V and J are TRBV5-6 and TRBJ1-2, with D unclear. In germline, CDR1 is SGHDT, CDR2 YYEEEE. V gave up 1 base and J gave up 2 bases, with 9 bases separating them. The CDR3 has 14 residues. As DNA, the CDR3 is TGTGCCAGCAGCTTGCTCACAGCCAACTATGGCTACACCTTC. Its protein product is CASSLLTANYGYTF.

V is TRBV5-1 and J is TRBJ2-4; 9 bases agree with TRBD1. The CDR3 loop spans 13 amino acids. The ends lost 4 bases at V and 12 bases at J; junction bases unmatched: 8. Germline V CDR1 and CDR2: SGHRS, YFSETQ. The CDR3 DNA reads as TGCGCCAGCAGCCGGGGACAGGGAGACAGTCAGTACTTC. Translation: CASSRGQGDSQYF. The entire variable domain, with the rest obtained from reference TRBV5-1 and TRBJ2-4, is as follows: KAGVTQTPRYLIKTRGQQVTLSCSPISGHRSVSWYQQTPGQGLQFLFEYFSETQRNKGNFPGRFSGRQFSNSRSEMNVSTLELGDSALYLCASSRGQGDSQYFGAGTRLSVL.

J is TRBJ2-5 and V is TRBV2, with 8 bases that match TRBD1. With V trimmed by 3 bases and J by 5 bases, 8 bases remained unmatched. This CDR3 is 15 amino acids long. The germline V gene encodes CDR1 SNHLY and CDR2 FYNNEI. The CDR3 DNA is TGTGCCAGCAGTGATTTGCAGGGGGCATGGGAGACCCAGTACTTC. Amino acid sequence: CASSDLQGAWETQYF. The full variable domain, rest sourced from reference TRBV2 and TRBJ2-5, is EPEVTQTPSHQVTQMGQEVILRCVPISNHLYFYWYRQILGQKVEFLVSFYNNEISEKSEIFDDQFSVERPDGSNFTLKIRSTKLEDSAMYFCASSDLQGAWETQYFGPGTRLLVL.

The chain couples TRBV5-6 to TRBJ1-1; 11 nucleotides line up with TRBD1. The germline V gene encodes CDR1 SGHDT and CDR2 YYEEEE. Losses at the gene ends were 3 bases for V and 4 bases for J; bases not matched to a gene: 2. This CDR3 is 14 amino acids long. CDR3 protein: CASSSDRGLTEAFF. For the CDR3, the DNA is TGTGCCAGCAGCTCGGACAGGGGGCTCACTGAAGCTTTCTTT.

V usage is TRBV2 and J usage is TRBJ1-1; D gene uncertain. Trimming took off 8 bases at V and 5 bases at J, with 12 bases between the two ends. The CDR3 sequence is 12 residues long. Germline V gene lookup returns CDR1 SNHLY and CDR2 FYNNEI. This chain's CDR3 is CASGGSGTEAFF. CDR3 bases: TGTGCCAGCGGCGGGTCGGGGACTGAAGCTTTCTTT.

This clone was seen a single time. V gene TRBV6-4 combines with J gene TRBJ1-6, with D uncertain. Trimming cost V 5 bases and J 7 bases, with 9 bases left between them. CDR3 size: 13 residues. Germline CDR1 MRHNA, CDR2 SNTAGT. This CDR3 is CASSTGLNSPLHF. CDR3 DNA: TGTGCCAGCAGTACGGGGTTGAATTCACCCCTCCACTTT.

The chain has TRBV6-1 and TRBJ2-5, with 9 positions matching TRBD2. Looked up from germline, CDR1 is MNHNS and CDR2 is SASEGT. The CDR3 covers 14 residues. V lost 7 bases and J lost 2; bases outside the gene matches: 5. CDR3 in DNA: TGTGCCAGCAAACGACTAGCGGAACAAGAGACCCAGTACTTC. This sequence encodes CASKRLAEQETQYF.

The V gene is TRBV6-5, the J gene TRBJ2-5, with D perhaps matching TRBD1 (5 bases). The ends were cut back, 6 bases at V and 5 bases at J, with 13 bases in the middle. Germline loops: CDR1 MNHEY, CDR2 SVGAGI. The CDR3 consists of 13 residues. The CDR3, as DNA: TGTGCCAGCAGCAGGGCCTTGAGGGAGACCCAGTACTTC. Protein sequence: CASSRALRETQYF.

This chain joins TRBV27 and TRBJ1-6; D might be TRBD1 (5 bases). Trimming took off 5 bases at V and 10 bases at J, with 15 bases between the two ends. CDR1 is MNHEY, CDR2 SMNVEV, per germline (reference sequence). The CDR3 extends over 14 amino acids. CDR3 in DNA: TGTGCCAGCAGTCCCAGGGCCAGAGTCTCACCCCTCCACTTT. Amino acid sequence: CASSPRARVSPLHF.

The chain joins TRBV5-4 to TRBJ2-3, with D tentatively TRBD2 (5 bases). With 4 bases removed from V and 3 bases from J, the gap between germline ends came to 9 bases. CDR3 length: 13 residues. CDR1 is SGHNT and CDR2 is YYREEE in the germline V gene (reference sequence). This chain's CDR3 is CASSAGSTDTQYF. CDR3 DNA: TGTGCCAGCAGCGCGGGCTCAACAGATACGCAGTATTTT.

This clone was recorded once. V usage is TRBV5-6 and J usage is TRBJ2-7, with TRBD2 matching over 12 bases. Trimming cost V 4 bases and J 0 bases; bases outside gene matches: 2. The CDR3 contains 15 residues. The V gene's germline CDR1 is SGHDT and CDR2 YYEEEE. CDR3 nucleotide sequence: TGTGCCAGCAGCAAACTAGCGGGGGGCTCCTACGAGCAGTACGTC. Translated, it gives CASSKLAGGSYEQYV.

The table lists this clone with a few counts. The J gene is TRBJ1-2, the V gene TRBV18, with D perhaps matching TRBD1 (6 bases). Germline lookup yields CDR1 KGHSH and CDR2 LQKENI. V lost 3 bases and J lost 0, with 14 bases in between. This CDR3 is 16 amino acids long. CDR3: CASSPEDSRTNYGYTF. In DNA form, the CDR3 reads TGTGCCAGCTCACCTGAGGACAGTAGAACTAACTATGGCTACACCTTC.

This clone was picked up a small number of times. The CDR3 sequence is CASSPGLSNEKLFF. The CDR3 region has the DNA TGTGCCAGCTCACCGGGACTTTCTAATGAAAAACTGTTTTTT. V is TRBV18 and J is TRBJ1-4, with a weak D call TRBD1 (5 bases). The CDR3 is made up of 14 amino acids. With 3 bases removed from V and 3 bases from J, the gap between germline ends came to 8 bases. Germline loops: CDR1 KGHSH, CDR2 LQKENI.

The chain couples TRBV25-1 to TRBJ1-6; 8 bases match TRBD1. The V gene end was trimmed by 5 bases and the J gene end by 9 bases; junction bases not matched to a gene: 9. The CDR3 spans 15 residues. Germline CDR1 is MGHDK and CDR2 is SYGVNS. The CDR3 is CASSPAGQDRSPLHF. CDR3 in DNA: TGTGCCAGCAGTCCGGCGGGACAGGATCGTTCACCCCTCCACTTT.